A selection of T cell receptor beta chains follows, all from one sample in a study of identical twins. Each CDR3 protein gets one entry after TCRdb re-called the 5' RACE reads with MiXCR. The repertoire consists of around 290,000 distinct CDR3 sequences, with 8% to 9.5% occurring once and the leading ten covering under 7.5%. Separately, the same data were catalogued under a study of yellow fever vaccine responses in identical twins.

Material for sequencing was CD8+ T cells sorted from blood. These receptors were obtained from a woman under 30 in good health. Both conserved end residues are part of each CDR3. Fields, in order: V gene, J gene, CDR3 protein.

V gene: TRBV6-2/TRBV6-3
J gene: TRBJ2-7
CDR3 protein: CASHWDRPFYEQYF

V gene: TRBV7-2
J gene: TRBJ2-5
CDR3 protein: CASSLVISLGETQYF

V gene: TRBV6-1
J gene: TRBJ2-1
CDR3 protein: CASTLAGKYNEQFF

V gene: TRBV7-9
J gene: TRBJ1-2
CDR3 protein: CASSLAQNYGYTF

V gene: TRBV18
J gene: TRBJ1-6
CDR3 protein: CASSGTDSYNSPLHF

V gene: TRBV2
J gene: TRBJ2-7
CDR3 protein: CASRASLGTRDYEQYF

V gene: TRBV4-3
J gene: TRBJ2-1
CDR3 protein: CASSQDLGDSFYNEQFF

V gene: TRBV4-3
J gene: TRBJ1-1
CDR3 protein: CASSYSWASGEEAFF

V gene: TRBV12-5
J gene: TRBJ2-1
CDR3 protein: CASAPAGAGNEQFF

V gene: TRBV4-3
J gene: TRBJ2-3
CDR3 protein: CASSPTGIEDTQYF

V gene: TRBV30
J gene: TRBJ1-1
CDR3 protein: CAWSVETAEAFF

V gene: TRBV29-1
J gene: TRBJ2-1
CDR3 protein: CSVELAGYNEQFF

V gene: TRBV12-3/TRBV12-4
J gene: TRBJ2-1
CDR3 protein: CASRQPGLAGVNEQFF

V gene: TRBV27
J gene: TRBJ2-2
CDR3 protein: CASSYRDRVPGELFF